Listed below are T cell receptor beta chains from one sample, sequenced in a study of OX40 agonist ivuxolimab in advanced cancers. Some clones are missing from TCRdb's copy, which holds only in-frame ones; the method was immunoSEQ multiplex PCR. The table includes 90,000 to 100,000 clones, approximately 86% detected once. The input for sequencing was CD4+ or CD8+ T cells sorted from blood, taken in a trial of the OX40 agonist ivuxolimab. Source of these receptors: an adult with an advanced solid tumor such as melanoma, head and neck, liver or kidney cancer. Both conserved end residues are part of each CDR3. Clone size is stated in some rows and not others, as once, few, many or a class when expanded.

TRBV10-1,-,CASSSAGNEQFF
TRBV5-1,-,CASSLAATYNEQFF
TRBV7-8,-,CASSRGGDLAKNIQYF
TRBV21-1,-,CATTRGEQGTNTEAFF
TRBV30,-,CAWSRDRVDNEQFF
TRBV19,few,CASSTRAGSKDEQFF
TRBV10-2,-,CASSERDSMNTEAFF
TRBV30,-,CAWSLGLAGWAGELFF
TRBV4-1,-,CASSRPGRDLSGNTIYF
TRBV16,-,CASSPRDFVAGELFF
TRBV30,-,CAWGRGGRLHF
TRBV19,-,CASSRTSNQPQHF
TRBV11-3,-,CASSSGGATEAFF
TRBV2,-,CASTQVNYGYTF
TRBV18,-,CASSADQGLANTGELFF
TRBV7-2,-,CASSPMGQGREKLFF
TRBV21-1,-,CASSKINSGRRGTDTQYF
TRBV4-1,-,CASSQIGLAGTETQYF
TRBV5-4,-,CASSSGQGGFNEQFF